This T cell receptor beta chain comes out of a study of blood T cell repertoires in COVID-19. Study-level information: T cells, B-cell-depleted T cells, or PBMCs provided the cDNA or gDNA that served as material.

Remarks on this clone: The junction departs from the called germline gene at one end, perhaps through a read error.

Assay: immunoSEQ multiplex PCR; the TCRdb copy retains only in-frame clones and omits some. The data show some 260,000 clones, around 84% seen once. This CDR3 has 14 amino acids. Germline CDR1 is SGHRS and CDR2 is YFSETQ. This receptor was identified in a man aged 25-45 years with acute COVID-19. The chain couples TRBV5-1 to TRBJ2-1; the match to TRBD1 covers 7 bases. Sequenced input: PBMCs or T cells enriched from blood (not recorded which). The CDR3 sequence is CASSRRGQLYEQFF. The CDR3 DNA reads TGTGCCAGCAGCCGTAGGGGGCAGCTTTATGAGCAGTTCTTC. Supplemented by reference TRBV5-1 and TRBJ2-1, the full variable domain reads KAGVTQTPRYLIKTRGQQVTLSCSPISGHRSVSWYQQTPGQGLQFLFEYFSETQRNKGNFPGRFSGRQFSNSRSEMNVSTLELGDSALYLCASSRRGQLYEQFFGPGTRLTVL.